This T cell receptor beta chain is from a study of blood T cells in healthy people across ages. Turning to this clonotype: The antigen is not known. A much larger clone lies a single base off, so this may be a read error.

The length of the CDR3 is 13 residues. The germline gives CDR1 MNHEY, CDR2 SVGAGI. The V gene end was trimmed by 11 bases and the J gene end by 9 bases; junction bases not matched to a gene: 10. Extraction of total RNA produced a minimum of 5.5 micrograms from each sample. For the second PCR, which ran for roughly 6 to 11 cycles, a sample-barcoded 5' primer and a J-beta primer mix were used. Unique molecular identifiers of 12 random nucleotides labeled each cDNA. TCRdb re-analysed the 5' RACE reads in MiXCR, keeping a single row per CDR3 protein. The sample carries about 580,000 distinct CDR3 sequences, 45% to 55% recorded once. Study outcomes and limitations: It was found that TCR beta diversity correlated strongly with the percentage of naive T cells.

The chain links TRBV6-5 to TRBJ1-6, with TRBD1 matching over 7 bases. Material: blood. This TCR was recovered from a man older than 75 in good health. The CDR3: CACGTVSRSPLHF. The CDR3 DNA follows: TGTGCCTGCGGGACAGTCTCACGTTCACCCCTCCACTTT.